This T cell receptor (beta chain) was recorded in a study of identifying expanded T cells in peripheral blood. No infections or other immune events were documented during collection. CDR1 and CDR2 (germline): SSHAT, FNYEAQ (reference sequence). CDR3 size: 13 residues. V was trimmed by 5 bases and J by 6 bases, leaving 11 bases between them. Overall study results and limits: Differentially abundant clones: roughly 1.2 between replicates, roughly 16 at roughly 15 days, less than 20 at four.

Repertoires were generated with immunoSEQ multiplex PCR, while TCRdb's copy carries only in-frame clones and drops some. Altogether more than 90,000 clones are present, around 90% being singletons, with the ten largest covering approximately 18%. This clone occurred a few times. Its antigen is not known. This chain links TRBV7-7 with TRBJ2-1, with a possible D match to TRBD2 (6 bases). Sequencing input: blood. This receptor was identified in a person aged 18-69 years in good health. The CDR3 reads CASSPDGGNEQFF. CDR3 in DNA: TGTGCCAGCAGCCCGGACGGGGGCAATGAGCAGTTCTTC.